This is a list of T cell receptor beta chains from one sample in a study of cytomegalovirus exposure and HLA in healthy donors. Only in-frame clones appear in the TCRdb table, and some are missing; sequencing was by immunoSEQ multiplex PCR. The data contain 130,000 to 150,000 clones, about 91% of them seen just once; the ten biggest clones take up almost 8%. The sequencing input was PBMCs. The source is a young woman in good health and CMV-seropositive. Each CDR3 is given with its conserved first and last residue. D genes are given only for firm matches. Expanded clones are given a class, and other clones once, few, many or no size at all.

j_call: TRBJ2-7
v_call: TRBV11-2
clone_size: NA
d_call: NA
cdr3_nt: TGTGCCAGCAGCTTAGATCTCTCCGAGCAGTACTTC
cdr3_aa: CASSLDLSEQYF

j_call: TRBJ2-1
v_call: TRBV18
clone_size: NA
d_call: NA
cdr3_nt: TGTGCCAGCTCCCCACCCTCTAGGGGGTGGCAGTTCTTC
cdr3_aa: CASSPPSRGWQFF

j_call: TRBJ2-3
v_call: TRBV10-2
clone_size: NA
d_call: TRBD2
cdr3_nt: TGCGCCAGCAGTGAGTCTTTGACGGTAGCGGGGTTCACAGATACGCAGTATTTT
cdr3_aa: CASSESLTVAGFTDTQYF

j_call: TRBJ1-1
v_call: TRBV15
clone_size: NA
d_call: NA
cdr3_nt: TGTGCCACCGGGGCCGGGGGAGGGGACACTGAAGCTTTCTTT
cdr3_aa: CATGAGGGDTEAFF

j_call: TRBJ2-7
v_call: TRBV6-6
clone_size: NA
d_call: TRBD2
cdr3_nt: TGTGCCAGCACGGAGCGGGAGATCTACGAGCAGTACTTC
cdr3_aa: CASTEREIYEQYF

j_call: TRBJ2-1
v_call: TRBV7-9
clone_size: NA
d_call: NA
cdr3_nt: TGTGCCAGCAGCTCCACTAATGAGCAGTTCTTC
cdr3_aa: CASSSTNEQFF

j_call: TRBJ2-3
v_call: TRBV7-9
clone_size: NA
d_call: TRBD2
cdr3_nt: TGTGCCGTGCGGTACGGGACTAGCGGGGACAACACAGATACGCAGTATTTT
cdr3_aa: CAVRYGTSGDNTDTQYF

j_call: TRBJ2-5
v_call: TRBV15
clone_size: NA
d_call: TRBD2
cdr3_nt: TGTGCCACCAGCCCGGGACAACGGGGGGGAGAGACCCAGTACTTC
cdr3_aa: CATSPGQRGGETQYF

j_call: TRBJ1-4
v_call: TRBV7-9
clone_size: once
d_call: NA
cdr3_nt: TGTGCCAGCAGCGAGCAGGGTTTCGGAACTAATGAAAAACTGTTTTTT
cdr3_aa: CASSEQGFGTNEKLFF

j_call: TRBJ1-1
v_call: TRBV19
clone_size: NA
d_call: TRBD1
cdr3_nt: TGTGCCAGTAGTGGGGACAGGGCTATGAACACTGAAGCTTTCTTT
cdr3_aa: CASSGDRAMNTEAFF

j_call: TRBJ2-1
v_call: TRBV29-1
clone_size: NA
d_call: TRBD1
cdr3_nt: TGCAGCGCCGCCGGGGACAGGGCAGTTGAGCAGTTCTTC
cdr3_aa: CSAAGDRAVEQFF

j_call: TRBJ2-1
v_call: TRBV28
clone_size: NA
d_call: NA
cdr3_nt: TGTGCCAGCAGTTTATTTGGGCAGGGCTCCTACAATGAGCAGTTCTTC
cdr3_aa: CASSLFGQGSYNEQFF

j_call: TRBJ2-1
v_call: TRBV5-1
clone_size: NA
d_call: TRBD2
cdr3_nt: TGCGCCAGCAGCCCGGGGGGTAGTGTCCATGAGCAGTTCTTC
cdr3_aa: CASSPGGSVHEQFF

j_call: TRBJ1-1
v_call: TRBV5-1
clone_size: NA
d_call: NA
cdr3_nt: TGCGCCAGCAGCTTGGGGACAGTTCGTACTGAAGCTTTCTTT
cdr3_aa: CASSLGTVRTEAFF

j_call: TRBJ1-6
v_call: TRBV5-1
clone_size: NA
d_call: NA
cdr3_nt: TGCGCCAGCAGCGAAACAGGGTGGAGTTCACCCCTCCACTTT
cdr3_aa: CASSETGWSSPLHF